These 11 T cell receptor beta chains were all obtained from the same sample, sequenced in a study of T cell clonality in common variable immunodeficiency. Here immunoSEQ multiplex PCR was the method, and the copy in TCRdb shows in-frame clones only, minus some. This sample carries around 55,000 clones, none of them present only once. Sequences were obtained from peripheral blood mononuclear cells. These receptors were taken from a person between 18 and 69 years old in good health.

This clone came up many times. The read finishes 3 residues shy of the CDR3 end, and the germline J gene is used to complete it. This chain links TRBV19 with TRBJ1-5; D may be TRBD1 (5 bases). The CDR3 has 15 amino acids. CDR1 LNHDA and CDR2 SQIVND come from the germline V gene (reference sequence). V was shortened by 7 bases and J by 7 bases, with 20 bases between the two germline ends. The chain's CDR3 is CASKSATAPFQPQHF. The CDR3 bases that were read are TGTGCCAGTAAATCCGCGACAGCCCCCTTCCAGCCC.

This clone was counted many times. The read ends 3 residues early relative to the CDR3; the germline J gene fills the gap. V and J are TRBV10-3 and TRBJ2-3; possible D gene TRBD2, 6 bases. From germline, CDR1 is ENHRY and CDR2 SYGVKD. V was cut by 4 bases and J by 0 bases, with 8 bases left in between. This CDR3 contains 14 residues. The CDR3 loop reads CAISGGVSTDTQYF. CDR3 bases read: TGTGCCATCAGTGGGGGGGTAAGCACAGATACG.

This clone occurred a few times. The read is 3 residues too short to cover the CDR3 end, so that end is filled in from the germline J gene. V gene TRBV7-2 combines with J gene TRBJ2-4; D gene unclear. The germline V gene encodes CDR1 SGHTA and CDR2 FQGNSA. The CDR3 has 16 residues. The CDR3 here is CASSLASGFAAYGQYF. The sequenced part of the CDR3 DNA is TGTGCCAGCAGCTTAGCTTCGGGTTTTGCGGCCTATGGT.

This clone was found many times. The CDR3 extends 3 residues past the end of the read, so its final part is completed from the germline J gene. The rearrangement links TRBV6-1 to TRBJ2-3, with 7 bases that match TRBD2. Losses at the gene ends were 0 bases for V and 6 bases for J; bases not matched to a gene: 9. In germline, CDR1 is MNHNS, CDR2 SASEGT. The CDR3 loop spans 16 amino acids. Incomplete CDR3 DNA: TGTGCCAGCAGTGAAGCGTTAGGGACTACCCAGGATACG. Its translation: CASSEALGTTQDT. Given in full, the CDR3 is CASSEALGTTQDTQYF.

This clone was observed at least ten times. Read sequence stops 3 residues before the CDR3 end, and the germline J gene provides the missing end. This chain uses TRBV7-3 with TRBJ2-1, with D unresolved. The V gene's germline CDR1 is SGHTA and CDR2 FQGTGA. Trimming removed 4 bases at V and 6 bases at J, with 13 bases between. The CDR3 length is 14 residues. CDR3 loop: CASSSSRASNEQFF. CDR3 DNA, as far as it was read: TGTGCCAGCAGCTCTAGTCGCGCTAGCAATGAG. Based on the CDR3 plus reference TRBV7-3 and TRBJ2-1, the full variable domain is GAGVSQTPSNKVTEKGKYVELRCDPISGHTALYWYRQSLGQGPEFLIYFQGTGAADDSGLPNDRFFAVRPEGSVSTLKIQRTERGDSAVYLCASSSSRASNEQFFGPGTRLTVL.

With respect to this clone: The CDR3 end falls 3 residues outside the read, so it is completed with the germline J gene. The chain joins TRBV5-1 to TRBJ1-4; D unclear. Germline V CDR1 and CDR2: SGHRS, YFSETQ. This CDR3 has 14 amino acids. The CDR3 protein is CASSLEQYNSPLFF. The DNA read from the CDR3 is TGCGCCAGCAGCTTGGAACAGTATAATTCACCA.

Here the CDR3 reads CASSLGGGEDTEAFF. The CDR3 bases that were read are TGTGCCAGCAGCTTAGGCGGAGGGGAAGACACTGAA. The chain links TRBV7-9 to TRBJ1-1, with D maybe TRBD1 (5 bases). The read terminates 3 residues before the CDR3 end, so the remaining end is supplied by the germline J gene. The germline V and J ends were trimmed by 1 base and 3 bases, with 12 bases remaining between them. The CDR3 sequence is 15 residues long. Germline CDR1 SEHNR, CDR2 FQNEAQ (reference sequence).

This clone was picked up many times. The CDR3 region is CASSRHHTFAQYF. Partial CDR3 DNA: TGTGCCAGCAGCCGACATCATACATTCGCG. The chain has TRBV7-2 and TRBJ2-3; D unclear. The read terminates 3 residues before the CDR3 end, so the remaining end is supplied by the germline J gene. CDR3 length: 13 amino acids. Germline V gives CDR1 SGHTA, CDR2 FQGNSA.

This clone was recorded many times. The CDR3 region is CASSFGQTYNEQFF. The part of the CDR3 DNA that was read is TGTGCCAGCAGCTTCGGACAGACCTACAATGAG. The chain recombines TRBV7-2 with TRBJ2-1; D may be TRBD1 (6 bases). Read sequence stops 3 residues before the CDR3 end, and the germline J gene provides the missing end. V was shortened by 3 bases and J by 2 bases, with 8 bases between the two germline ends. Germline-derived CDR1 and CDR2 are SGHTA and FQGNSA. The CDR3 is made up of 14 amino acids.

At least ten counts were recorded for this clone. The read terminates 3 residues before the CDR3 end, so the remaining end is supplied by the germline J gene. This chain joins TRBV10-3 and TRBJ2-7, with a possible D match to TRBD2 (6 bases). V lost 9 bases and J lost 5, with 20 bases in between. This CDR3 has 14 amino acids. CDR1 and CDR2 (germline): ENHRY, SYGVKD. The sequenced part of the CDR3 DNA is TGTGCCATAGACACCGGGGGAAATCTCGACGAG. This codes for CAIDTGGNLDE. The complete CDR3 reads CAIDTGGNLDEQYF.

This clone was recorded many times. The read ends 3 residues early relative to the CDR3; the germline J gene fills the gap. J is TRBJ2-7 and V is TRBV7-2; D not resolved. Trimming removed 4 bases at V and 2 bases at J, with 6 bases between. This CDR3 is built from 12 residues. Germline CDR1 reads SGHTA; CDR2 reads FQGNSA. The sequenced part of the CDR3 DNA is TGTGCCAGCAGCTACCAGACCTACGAG. Translating gives CASSYQTYE. In full, the CDR3 reads CASSYQTYEQYF.